What follows are 25 T cell receptor beta chains derived from one specimen sequenced in a study of blood T cell repertoires in COVID-19. The data were produced by immunoSEQ multiplex PCR, yet TCRdb's version contains in-frame clones alone and is incomplete. Among 200,000 to 300,000 clones, roughly 80% were seen once, and the ten largest hold around 6.5%. Input material: peripheral blood. All receptors come from a woman aged 55-70 years with active or convalescent COVID-19.

The chain employs TRBV2 and TRBJ2-7, with 9 bases that match TRBD2. This CDR3 has 15 amino acids. V trimming: 8 bases; J trimming: 4 bases; junction bases outside the gene matches: 12. Germline V gene data show CDR1 as SNHLY and CDR2 as FYNNEI. This chain's CDR3 is CASAPSGDFIYEQYV. The CDR3, as DNA: TGTGCCAGCGCGCCTAGCGGGGATTTCATATACGAGCAGTACGTC.

This clone was picked up one time. This chain links TRBV5-1 with TRBJ2-1; D perhaps matches TRBD2 (6 bases). Trimming took 4 bases from V and 7 from J, leaving 15 bases between them. Germline CDR1 reads SGHRS; CDR2 reads YFSETQ. The CDR3 spans 14 residues. The CDR3: CASSLTGTVNEQFF. CDR3 bases: TGCGCCAGCAGCCTGACCGGGACTGTGAATGAGCAGTTCTTC.

The chain joins TRBV15 to TRBJ2-1, with D unclear. Germline V gives CDR1 LNHNV, CDR2 YYDKDF (reference sequence). The CDR3 loop spans 15 amino acids. Trimming shortened V by 0 bases and J by 0 bases, and 6 bases separated the two germline ends. The CDR3 region has the DNA TGTGCCACCAGCAGAGATCGAGACTCCTACAATGAGCAGTTCTTC. It translates to CATSRDRDSYNEQFF.

The V gene is TRBV5-5, the J gene TRBJ2-5; 7 nucleotides line up with TRBD1. Germline V gene lookup returns CDR1 SGHKS and CDR2 YYEKEE (reference sequence). CDR3 size: 14 residues. After removal of 4 bases from V and 2 bases from J, the junction contained 5 bases not matched to a gene. For the CDR3, the DNA is TGTGCCAGCAGCCGAGGACAGGAACAAGAGACCCAGTACTTC. This codes for CASSRGQEQETQYF.

The genes are TRBV7-9 and TRBJ2-1, with 8 bases matching TRBD1. Trimming at V came to 5 bases and at J to 5 bases, leaving 8 bases not matched to a gene. Germline V lookup: CDR1 SEHNR, CDR2 FQNEAQ (reference sequence). This CDR3 is built from 15 residues. The CDR3 region is CASSLMGQAHNEQFF. CDR3 in DNA: TGTGCCAGCAGCCTAATGGGACAGGCCCACAATGAGCAGTTCTTC. The full variable domain, with the rest looked up from reference TRBV7-9 and TRBJ2-1, is DTGVSQNPRHKITKRGQNVTFRCDPISEHNRLYWYRQTLGQGPEFLTYFQNEAQLEKSRLLSDRFSAERPKGSFSTLEIQRTEQGDSAMYLCASSLMGQAHNEQFFGPGTRLTVL.

This sequence joins TRBV7-8 and TRBJ2-3, with 11 bases that match TRBD2. CDR3 length: 16 residues. Trimming removed 1 base from V and 5 bases from J; junction bases left unmatched: 5. In germline, CDR1 is SGHVS, CDR2 FQNEAQ. The CDR3 is CASSLVSGRAVDTQYF. CDR3 in DNA: TGTGCCAGCAGCTTAGTTAGCGGGAGGGCCGTAGATACGCAGTATTTT.

This clone appeared many times. V usage is TRBV7-2 and J usage is TRBJ2-3; 10 bases are shared with TRBD2. Germline V lookup: CDR1 SGHTA, CDR2 FQGNSA. The CDR3 runs to 15 residues. The ends lost 4 bases at V and 4 bases at J; junction bases unmatched: 5. The CDR3 coding sequence is TGTGCCAGCAGCTCCGTAGCGGGGGGTTCAGATACGCAGTATTTT. Translated: CASSSVAGGSDTQYF.

This chain uses TRBV4-2 with TRBJ2-1; TRBD2 aligns across 8 bases. CDR1 LGHNA and CDR2 YNFKEQ come from the germline V gene. Germline trimming cut 5 bases from V and 1 base from J; bases unmatched to any gene: 7. CDR3 length: 16 amino acids. This CDR3 reads CASSSTSGNSYNEQFF. In nucleotides, the CDR3 is TGTGCCAGCAGCTCTACTAGCGGAAATTCCTACAATGAGCAGTTCTTC.

Comments on this clone: Other DNA variants within this sample encode the same CDR3. The V gene is TRBV28, the J gene TRBJ1-2, with D possibly TRBD1 on 5 matching bases. Germline CDR1 MDHEN, CDR2 SYDVKM. Trimming shortened V by 3 bases and J by 4 bases, and 9 bases separated the two germline ends. The CDR3 totals 13 residues. The CDR3 loop is CASSLRQGYGYTF. The DNA for the CDR3 is TGTGCCAGCAGTTTGCGCCAGGGCTATGGCTACACCTTC.

The CDR3 DNA reads as TGTGCCAGCAGTCCCACAGGGGAAGGATATGGCTACACCTTC. Protein: CASSPTGEGYGYTF. J is TRBJ1-2 and V is TRBV2; 7 bases map to TRBD1. The CDR3 length is 14 residues. The germline gives CDR1 SNHLY, CDR2 FYNNEI. V shed 5 bases and J 5 bases; nucleotides not matched to a gene: 8.

J is TRBJ1-1 and V is TRBV14; 8 bases agree with TRBD1. With V trimmed by 1 base and J by 0 bases, 4 bases remained unmatched. The CDR3 spans 16 residues. CDR1 is SGHDN, CDR2 FVKESK, per germline. CDR3 in DNA: TGTGCCAGCAGCCAAGGTGGACAGGGTTTGAACACTGAAGCTTTCTTT. It yields the protein CASSQGGQGLNTEAFF.

This clone has a handful of counts. V is TRBV30 and J is TRBJ1-2, with 7 bases that match TRBD1. The germline V gene encodes CDR1 GTSNPN and CDR2 SVGIG (reference sequence). After removal of 2 bases from V and 2 bases from J, the junction contained 5 bases not matched to a gene. The CDR3 runs 14 residues. CDR3 nucleotides: TGTGCCTGGAGTTACGGGACAGCCAACTATGGCTACACCTTC. As protein: CAWSYGTANYGYTF.

This clone was seen a single time. The J gene is TRBJ2-5, the V gene TRBV29-1; possibly TRBD2 for D (6 bases). Germline CDR1 is SQVTM and CDR2 is ANQGSEA. The V and J ends lost 2 bases and 5 bases respectively, with 9 bases between them. The CDR3 totals 12 residues. The CDR3 sequence is CSVESGVETQYF. For the CDR3, the DNA is TGCAGCGTTGAATCGGGGGTCGAGACCCAGTACTTC.

The chain has TRBV13 and TRBJ1-6; D gene uncertain. Germline V gene data show CDR1 as PRHDT and CDR2 as FYEKMQ (reference sequence). V was pared by 0 bases and J by 0 bases, with 9 bases between. The CDR3 runs 17 residues. CDR3 in DNA: TGTGCCAGCAGCTTAGGGACTGCCCTCTCCTATAATTCACCCCTCCACTTT. Translating gives CASSLGTALSYNSPLHF.

The chain uses TRBV5-1 and TRBJ1-1; D unclear. Trimming stripped 0 bases from V and 8 bases from J, with 14 bases between. The CDR3 runs 14 residues. Per the germline V gene, CDR1 is SGHRS and CDR2 is YFSETQ. The CDR3 nucleotides are TGCGCCAGCAGCTTGGCCGATCCCGGGGAGGAAGCTTTCTTT. Its protein product is CASSLADPGEEAFF. Together with reference TRBV5-1 and TRBJ1-1, the CDR3 gives the full variable domain: KAGVTQTPRYLIKTRGQQVTLSCSPISGHRSVSWYQQTPGQGLQFLFEYFSETQRNKGNFPGRFSGRQFSNSRSEMNVSTLELGDSALYLCASSLADPGEEAFFGQGTRLTVV.

CDR3 loop: CASSPGQGEYYEQYV. The CDR3, as DNA: TGTGCCAGCTCACCAGGACAGGGAGAGTACTACGAGCAGTACGTC. This rearrangement joins TRBV18 to TRBJ2-7; 8 nucleotides match TRBD1. The germline CDR1 and CDR2 sequences are KGHSH and LQKENI. The CDR3 covers 15 residues. Losses at the gene ends were 2 bases for V and 3 bases for J; bases not matched to a gene: 6.

The chain recombines TRBV12-3 or TRBV12-4 with TRBJ2-7, with a tentative D call TRBD1 (5 bases). CDR3 length equals 13 residues. Trimming took 1 base from V and 4 from J, leaving 8 bases between them. The CDR3 DNA follows: TGTGCCAGCAGTTTAGACAGGTATTACGAGCAGTACGTC. It encodes CASSLDRYYEQYV.

This clone was detected only once. The genes are TRBV19 and TRBJ1-5; TRBD1 aligns across 10 bases. This CDR3 is 15 amino acids long. The junction had 1 base not matched to a gene; V was cut back by 4 bases and J by 1 base. Germline V CDR1 and CDR2: LNHDA, SQIVND (reference sequence). The CDR3 here is CASSRTGGSNQPQHF. In nucleotides, the CDR3 is TGTGCCAGTAGTAGGACAGGGGGAAGCAATCAGCCCCAGCATTTT.

The rearrangement joins TRBV27 to TRBJ2-7, with D perhaps matching TRBD2 (6 bases). The germline gives CDR1 MNHEY, CDR2 SMNVEV (reference sequence). The V end lost 2 bases, the J end lost 7 bases, and 9 bases lay between the germline ends. There are 12 residues in the CDR3. Here the CDR3 DNA reads TGTGCCAGCAGTTTACTTGGGAGGGAGCAGTACTTC. Translation gives CASSLLGREQYF.

This clone appeared a single time. The chain couples TRBV19 to TRBJ1-4, with D perhaps TRBD1 (5 bases). With 3 bases removed from V and 0 bases from J, the gap between germline ends came to 11 bases. Germline V gives CDR1 LNHDA, CDR2 SQIVND (reference sequence). The CDR3 covers 16 residues. CDR3: CASSMGLTATNEKLFF. CDR3 bases: TGTGCCAGTAGTATGGGGTTGACAGCAACTAATGAAAAACTGTTTTTT. Combining the CDR3 with reference TRBV19 and TRBJ1-4 gives the whole variable domain DGGITQSPKYLFRKEGQNVTLSCEQNLNHDAMYWYRQDPGQGLRLIYYSQIVNDFQKGDIAEGYSVSREKKESFPLTVTSAQKNPTAFYLCASSMGLTATNEKLFFGSGTQLSVL.

V and J are TRBV7-9 and TRBJ2-3; 7 bases agree with TRBD2. The CDR3 loop spans 14 amino acids. The trim removed 10 bases at V and 3 bases at J, leaving 10 bases unmatched. Germline V gene lookup returns CDR1 SEHNR and CDR2 FQNEAQ (reference sequence). The CDR3 sequence: CATLEAGVTDTQYF. The CDR3 bases are TGTGCCACCTTAGAGGCGGGGGTGACAGATACGCAGTATTTT.

This sequence joins TRBV19 and TRBJ2-7; D gene uncertain. Germline V gene sequence: CDR1 LNHDA, CDR2 SQIVND (reference sequence). CDR3 size: 14 residues. Trimming cost V 3 bases and J 0 bases, with 9 bases left between them. The CDR3 DNA sequence: TGTGCCAGTAGTATCCGGGTAAACTCCTACGAGCAGTACTTC. Translated: CASSIRVNSYEQYF.

The chain carries TRBV2 and TRBJ2-1, with a possible D match to TRBD2 (5 bases). Germline V gene lookup returns CDR1 SNHLY and CDR2 FYNNEI. Trimming removed 2 bases from V and 9 bases from J, with 17 bases in between. The CDR3 covers 15 residues. CDR3 loop: CASSERTALGSEQFF. CDR3 DNA sequence: TGTGCCAGCAGTGAAAGGACTGCGCTAGGTAGTGAGCAGTTCTTC.

The sample holds a few counts of this clone. The gene calls are TRBV11-2 and TRBJ2-1; perhaps TRBD2 as D (5 bases). CDR1 and CDR2 from the germline V gene are SGHAT and FQNNGV. V was cut by 1 base and J by 3 bases, with 13 bases left in between. The CDR3 is 16 amino acids. The CDR3 spells CASSLVQRTDYNEQFF. The CDR3 DNA reads as TGTGCCAGCAGCTTAGTCCAGCGGACCGACTACAATGAGCAGTTCTTC.

This clone was detected ten times or more. The chain employs TRBV7-9 and TRBJ2-2; maybe TRBD1 (6 bases). The CDR3 covers 16 residues. The germline V and J ends were trimmed by 5 bases and 0 bases, with 13 bases remaining between them. Germline CDR1 reads SEHNR; CDR2 reads FQNEAQ (reference sequence). The CDR3 bases are TGTGCCAGCAGCAATTCAGGGGCGACGAACACCGGGGAGCTGTTTTTT. As protein: CASSNSGATNTGELFF.